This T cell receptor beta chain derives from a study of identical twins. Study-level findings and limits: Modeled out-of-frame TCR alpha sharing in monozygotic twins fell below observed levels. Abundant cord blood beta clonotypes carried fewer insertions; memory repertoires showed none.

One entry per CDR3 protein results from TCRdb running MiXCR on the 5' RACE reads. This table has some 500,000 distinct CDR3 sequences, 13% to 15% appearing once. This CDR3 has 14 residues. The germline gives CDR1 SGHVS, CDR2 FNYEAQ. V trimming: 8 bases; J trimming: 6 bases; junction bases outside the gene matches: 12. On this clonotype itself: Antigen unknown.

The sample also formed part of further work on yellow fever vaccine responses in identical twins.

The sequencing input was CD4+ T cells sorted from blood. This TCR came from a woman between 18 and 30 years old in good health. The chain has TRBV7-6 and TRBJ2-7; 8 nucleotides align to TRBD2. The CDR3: CASSDFGGAVEQYF. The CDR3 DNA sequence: TGTGCCAGCTCCGATTTCGGGGGGGCTGTCGAGCAGTACTTC.